The entry that follows covers one T cell receptor (beta chain) sequence. The data are from a study of regulatory T cells in long-lasting Graves disease. Time point of the sample: newly diagnosed GD, antithyroid drugs for less than 3 months. From PBMCs, RNA was extracted and then used to make the TCR library. This CDR3 spans 17 amino acids. Looked up from germline, CDR1 is KGHDR and CDR2 is SFDVKD. V gave up 3 bases and J gave up 0 bases, with 15 bases separating them. Arm-PCR of CDR3 regions and iRepertoire HTBI primers were the basis on which TCR beta libraries were built. Using its own MiXCR run on the multiplex PCR reads, TCRdb lists one record per CDR3 protein. The table records about 540,000 distinct CDR3 sequences, less than 15% of them present only once. This same sample was also part of a study on T cells in Graves' hyperthyroidism and ophthalmopathy. From that second work: Absent ophthalmopathy progression within 18 months defined stable Graves' hyperthyroidism.

The source is a man aged 25-45 years with Graves disease. The input for sequencing was peripheral blood mononuclear cells (PBMCs), taken at new diagnosis, from a patient treated with antithyroid drugs. The J gene is TRBJ2-3, the V gene TRBV24-1; unclear D gene. CDR3 sequence: CATSDPSEDSSTDTQYF. The CDR3 DNA reads TGTGCCACCAGTGATCCTTCGGAAGACTCTAGCACAGATACGCAGTATTTT.